The sequence of this T cell receptor beta chain was determined in a study of blood T cell repertoires in COVID-19. Study background: Acute and convalescent COVID-19 specimens originated in the United States, Italy and Spain.

Here immunoSEQ multiplex PCR was the method, and the copy in TCRdb shows in-frame clones only, minus some. The table has some 120,000 clones, about 87% seen once. Germline assignment: CDR1 SEHNR and CDR2 FQNEAQ (reference sequence). This CDR3 spans 17 amino acids. The trim removed 6 bases at V and 6 bases at J, leaving 19 bases unmatched. The clonotype originates from an older woman with acute or convalescent COVID-19. The genes are TRBV7-9 and TRBJ1-1, with 7 bases identical to TRBD1. The sequencing sample was made of peripheral blood. The CDR3 spells CASRKTGTVAKRAEAFF. CDR3 DNA: TGTGCCAGCAGGAAGACAGGGACGGTGGCTAAACGCGCTGAAGCTTTCTTT. Based on the CDR3 plus reference TRBV7-9 and TRBJ1-1, the full variable domain is DTGVSQNPRHKITKRGQNVTFRCDPISEHNRLYWYRQTLGQGPEFLTYFQNEAQLEKSRLLSDRFSAERPKGSFSTLEIQRTEQGDSAMYLCASRKTGTVAKRAEAFFGQGTRLTVV.